What follows are 13 T cell receptor beta chains derived from one specimen sequenced in a study of blood T cells in healthy people across ages. Alongside a J-beta primer mix, a sample-barcoded 5' primer served in a second PCR lasting about 7 to 12 cycles. TCRdb reprocessed the 5' RACE reads with MiXCR, giving one entry per CDR3 protein. The repertoire has some 1.6 million distinct CDR3 sequences, roughly 30% of them found once; the top ten carry around 11%. Specimen: blood. The source is a woman aged 25 to 39 in good health.

The sample holds many counts of this clonotype. The rearrangement joins TRBV12-3 or TRBV12-4 to TRBJ2-7, with D perhaps given as TRBD1 or TRBD2 (5 bases each). Trimming cost V 6 bases and J 5 bases, with 17 bases left between them. CDR3 length: 14 amino acids. Here the CDR3 DNA reads TGTGCCAGCAGGCCTACCCAGGGAGTAAACGAGCAGTACTTC. Translating gives CASRPTQGVNEQYF.

The chain employs TRBV3-1 and TRBJ1-2; no definite D call. V was shortened by 4 bases and J by 3 bases, with 9 bases between the two germline ends. Germline CDR1 and CDR2: LGHDT and YNNKEL (reference sequence). This CDR3 is built from 13 residues. The CDR3: CASSPGEDYGYTF. The DNA of the CDR3 is TGTGCCAGCAGCCCAGGCGAAGACTATGGCTACACCTTC.

The chain recombines TRBV6-5 with TRBJ1-1, with TRBD1 matching 8 bases. The V segment lost 10 bases and the J segment 1 base; nucleotides outside the gene matches: 5. This CDR3 is 13 amino acids long. CDR1 and CDR2 from the germline V gene are MNHEY and SVGAGI. CDR3 protein: CATRQGQNTEAFF. CDR3 nucleotides: TGTGCCACCAGACAGGGGCAGAACACTGAAGCTTTCTTT.

The gene calls are TRBV18 and TRBJ2-1; D perhaps matches TRBD2 (7 bases). The V end lost 6 bases, the J end lost 2 bases, and 17 bases lay between the germline ends. CDR1 is KGHSH, CDR2 LQKENI, per germline. This CDR3 has 16 amino acids. This CDR3 is CASSLREGVTYNEQFF. The CDR3 DNA follows: TGTGCCAGCTCCCTTAGGGAGGGGGTGACCTACAATGAGCAGTTCTTC.

The chain carries TRBV6-5 and TRBJ1-2; the D gene is possibly TRBD1 (6 bases). Between the trimmed V and J ends, which lost 8 bases and 5 bases, there was a span of 9 bases. This CDR3 has 11 residues. The germline CDR1 and CDR2 sequences are MNHEY and SVGAGI. The CDR3 coding sequence is TGTGCCAGCGGGACACCTTATGGCTACACCTTC. Translated, it gives CASGTPYGYTF.

With regard to this clonotype: It may be a read error: a sequence one base away is much more abundant. The gene calls are TRBV29-1 and TRBJ1-1, with D possibly TRBD1 on 5 matching bases. CDR1 is SQVTM, CDR2 ANQGSEA, per germline. The CDR3 extends over 14 amino acids. Between the trimmed V and J ends, which lost 6 bases and 4 bases, there was a span of 18 bases. The CDR3 spells CSVRNRFMSTEAFF. The DNA for the CDR3 is TGCAGCGTAAGAAACAGGTTTATGAGCACTGAAGCTTTCTTT. Full variable domain (remainder filled in from reference TRBV29-1 and TRBJ1-1): SAVISQKPSRDICQRGTSLTIQCQVDSQVTMMFWYRQQPGQSLTLIATANQGSEATYESGFVIDKFPISRPNLTFSTLTVSNMSPEDSSIYLCSVRNRFMSTEAFFGQGTRLTVV.

The rearrangement joins TRBV29-1 to TRBJ1-5; D is unclear. The CDR3 has 15 amino acids. Trimming stripped 4 bases from V and 2 bases from J, with 15 bases between. Germline V gene lookup returns CDR1 SQVTM and CDR2 ANQGSEA. The CDR3 protein is CSVVLSGYGNQPQHF. CDR3 DNA: TGCAGCGTTGTTCTGTCGGGGTACGGCAATCAGCCCCAGCATTTT.

This clonotype turned up a few times. A much larger clone sits a single nucleotide away, making a read error possible. The V and J genes are TRBV20-1 and TRBJ2-7; 7 bases match TRBD2. The CDR3 sequence is 15 residues long. Germline assignment: CDR1 DFQATT and CDR2 SNEGSKA (reference sequence). CDR3 nucleotide sequence: TGCAGTGTTAGAGACCTACGGACTAGCTCCTACGAGCAGTACTTC. Encoded protein: CSVRDLRTSSYEQYF.

This clonotype was found many times. The chain carries TRBV5-1 and TRBJ2-7; maybe TRBD2 (6 bases). Germline V CDR1 and CDR2: SGHRS, YFSETQ. Between the trimmed V and J ends, which lost 1 base and 0 bases, there was a span of 11 bases. The CDR3 runs 15 residues. The CDR3 nucleotides are TGCGCCAGCAGCTTGACGGGAGCCAACTCCTACGAGCAGTACTTC. This encodes CASSLTGANSYEQYF.

This clonotype has ten or more counts. The genes are TRBV4-1 and TRBJ2-1, with a weak D call TRBD1 (6 bases). V was shortened by 1 base and J by 2 bases, with 9 bases between the two germline ends. The CDR3 has 15 residues. Germline CDR1 reads MGHRA; CDR2 reads YSYEKL. In DNA form, the CDR3 reads TGCGCCAGCAGCCAAGTGGGGGCCACCTACAATGAGCAGTTCTTC. It translates to CASSQVGATYNEQFF.

V usage is TRBV7-2 and J usage is TRBJ1-4, with D perhaps matching TRBD1 (5 bases). The CDR3 sequence is 13 residues long. Trimming left V 5 bases short and J 10 bases short, with 14 bases between. Germline V gene sequence: CDR1 SGHTA, CDR2 FQGNSA. The CDR3 bases are TGTGCCAGCAGCGCGGGACGAATCGGAAAACTGTTTTTT. Translation: CASSAGRIGKLFF.

The V gene is TRBV7-2, the J gene TRBJ2-5; 15 bases are a match to TRBD2. The V gene's germline CDR1 is SGHTA and CDR2 FQGNSA. CDR3 length: 17 residues. The V gene end was trimmed by 5 bases and the J gene end by 2 bases; junction bases not matched to a gene: 6. The CDR3 DNA reads TGTGCCAGCAGCAGGGGACTAGCGGGGGGTAAACAAGAGACCCAGTACTTC. Protein product: CASSRGLAGGKQETQYF.

The CDR3 DNA reads TGCAGTCCTACGCAGGGGCCGAACACCGGGGAGCTGTTTTTT. Encoded protein: CSPTQGPNTGELFF. The rearrangement uses TRBV20-1 and TRBJ2-2, with a tentative D call TRBD1 (6 bases). Germline-derived CDR1 and CDR2 are DFQATT and SNEGSKA (reference sequence). Trimming stripped 8 bases from V and 0 bases from J, with 13 bases between. The CDR3 has 14 residues.